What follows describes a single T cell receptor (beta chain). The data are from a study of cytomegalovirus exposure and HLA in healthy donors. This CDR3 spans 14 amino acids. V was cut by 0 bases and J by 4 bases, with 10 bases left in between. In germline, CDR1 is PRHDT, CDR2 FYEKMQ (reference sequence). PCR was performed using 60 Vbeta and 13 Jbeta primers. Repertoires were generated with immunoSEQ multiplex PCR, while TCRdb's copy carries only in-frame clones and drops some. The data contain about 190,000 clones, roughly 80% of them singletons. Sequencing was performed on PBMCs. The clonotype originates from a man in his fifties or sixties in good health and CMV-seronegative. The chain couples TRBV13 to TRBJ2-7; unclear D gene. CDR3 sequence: CASSLGSPVYEQYF. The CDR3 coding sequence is TGTGCCAGCAGCTTAGGGTCCCCAGTTTACGAGCAGTACTTC. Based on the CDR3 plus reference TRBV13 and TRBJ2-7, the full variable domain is AAGVIQSPRHLIKEKRETATLKCYPIPRHDTVYWYQQGPGQDPQFLISFYEKMQSDKGSIPDRFSAQQFSDYHSELNMSSLELGDSALYFCASSLGSPVYEQYFGPGTRLTVT.